In its sample, the clone carrying this T cell receptor beta chain ranks as medium-sized. Its antigen is not known. The V and J ends lost 3 bases and 4 bases respectively, with 16 bases between them. Per germline, CDR1 MGHDK and CDR2 SYGVNS. CDR3 length: 15 amino acids. This sample is drawn from a study of neurological immune-mediated disorders. Study results and limitations: HTLV-1-associated myelopathy had the most TCR clonal expansion, and multiple sclerosis had the least, less than healthy controls. The expanded clones of different subjects shared no CDR3 amino acid sequences (suggesting private repertoires in all groups).

The authors produced cDNA by 5'RACE using 10-nucleotide random UMIs. TCRdb fed the 5' RACE reads into MiXCR, producing one record per CDR3 protein. The sample carries fewer than 30,000 distinct CDR3 sequences, 5.5% to 8% recorded once. It was blood bank volunteers in Maryland, USA who made up the healthy controls. The V gene is TRBV25-1, the J gene TRBJ2-7; D might be TRBD2 (7 bases). Material: PBMCs. This sequence was found in a woman in her 40s in good health. The CDR3 nucleotides are TGTGCCAGCAGTGATGGGGGGGCGCGATTTTACGAGCAGTACTTC. This translates into CASSDGGARFYEQYF.